This entry lists 19 T cell receptor beta chains sequenced from one sample in a study of blood T cell repertoires in COVID-19. The table came from immunoSEQ multiplex PCR; TCRdb's copy has only in-frame clones and leaves some out. This sample yields more than 150,000 clones, of which approximately 80% are seen a single time; about 12% belongs to the top ten. Sample: peripheral blood. These TCRs come from a woman of 80 years or more with COVID-19, enrolled during active disease.

The CDR3 DNA follows: TGTGCCAGCAGCTTGCGGCCGACTAGCGGGGGAAATGAGCAGTTCTTC. This gives the protein CASSLRPTSGGNEQFF. This sequence joins TRBV7-2 and TRBJ2-1, with 12 bases aligning to TRBD2. Unmatched junction bases numbered 7, after V lost 3 bases and J lost 7 bases. The CDR3 length is 16 residues. Germline-derived CDR1 and CDR2 are SGHTA and FQGNSA.

The V and J genes are TRBV28 and TRBJ2-3, with no clear D. The length of the CDR3 is 15 residues. V lost 5 bases and J lost 4, with 16 bases in between. The germline V gene encodes CDR1 MDHEN and CDR2 SYDVKM. CDR3 coding DNA: TGTGCCAGCAGTCGACCTCTCATAAGCGCAGATACGCAGTATTTT. It encodes CASSRPLISADTQYF.

The V and J genes are TRBV3-1 (or the pseudogene TRBV3-2) and TRBJ1-5, with no clear D. Germline values: CDR1 LGHDT, CDR2 YNNKEL (reference sequence). The germline V and J ends were trimmed by 2 bases and 5 bases, with 10 bases remaining between them. CDR3 length: 14 amino acids. CDR3 nucleotide sequence: TGTGCCAGCAGCCAATATCCAGGATATCAGCCCCAGCATTTT. Translation: CASSQYPGYQPQHF.

The chain couples TRBV6-5 to TRBJ1-1; D is possibly TRBD1 (5 bases). The CDR3 runs 12 residues. V was trimmed by 5 bases and J by 5 bases, leaving 9 bases between them. Germline values: CDR1 MNHEY, CDR2 SVGAGI. CDR3 nucleotides: TGTGCCAGCAGTCAAAGACAGACTGAAGCTTTCTTT. Translation gives CASSQRQTEAFF.

This chain uses TRBV27 with TRBJ2-1; D is unresolved. The CDR3 covers 12 residues. Trimming pared 4 bases from V and 2 bases from J, leaving 3 bases between. Per germline, CDR1 MNHEY and CDR2 SMNVEV (reference sequence). CDR3 sequence reads: CASSSPYNEQFF. The CDR3 DNA sequence: TGTGCCAGCAGTTCTCCCTACAATGAGCAGTTCTTC.

This clone was detected once. The rearrangement links TRBV6-2 or TRBV6-3 to TRBJ1-2; D gene uncertain. The CDR3 is made up of 13 amino acids. Germline assignment: CDR1 MNHEY and CDR2 SVGEGT. With 0 bases removed from V and 5 bases from J, the gap between germline ends came to 7 bases. CDR3 in amino acids: CASSYSSVYGYTF. CDR3 nucleotides: TGTGCCAGCAGTTACTCGTCAGTATATGGCTACACCTTC.

This clone has a single count. The chain couples TRBV2 to TRBJ1-5; D gene uncertain. CDR3 length: 17 residues. The V end was cut by 7 bases, the J end by 0 bases, with 19 bases between. Germline CDR1 reads SNHLY; CDR2 reads FYNNEI. The CDR3 spells CASKMGRNRHSNQPQHF. The CDR3 DNA sequence: TGTGCCAGCAAGATGGGCAGAAACAGACATAGCAATCAGCCCCAGCATTTT.

The J gene is TRBJ2-7, the V gene TRBV27; TRBD1 is a possible D gene (6 bases). Germline V gene lookup returns CDR1 MNHEY and CDR2 SMNVEV (reference sequence). The germline V and J ends were trimmed by 5 bases and 1 base, with 15 bases remaining between them. The CDR3 runs 15 residues. Written as DNA, the CDR3 is TGTGCCAGCAGTCTCACGCCCGGACAGTCCTACGAGCAGTACTTC. Translating gives CASSLTPGQSYEQYF.

The chain combines TRBV7-9 with TRBJ1-2; 9 bases agree with TRBD1. The V gene's germline CDR1 is SEHNR and CDR2 FQNEAQ (reference sequence). The CDR3 extends over 14 amino acids. Unmatched junction bases numbered 9, after V lost 5 bases and J lost 8 bases. The CDR3 DNA sequence: TGTGCCAGCAGCCCCGAGGGACAGGGTGTGGGCTACACCTTC. It specifies CASSPEGQGVGYTF.

The V gene is TRBV5-4, the J gene TRBJ2-7; the D gene is possibly TRBD2 (7 bases). Per germline, CDR1 SGHNT and CDR2 YYREEE (reference sequence). The V and J ends lost 0 bases and 5 bases respectively, with 15 bases between them. The CDR3 consists of 15 residues. CDR3 region: CASSLGQGRGNEQYF. CDR3 bases: TGTGCCAGCAGCTTGGGCCAGGGGAGGGGAAACGAGCAGTACTTC.

This chain connects TRBV6-2 or TRBV6-3 to TRBJ1-2, with TRBD1 matching over 7 bases. The V segment lost 6 bases and the J segment 4 bases; nucleotides outside the gene matches: 8. Per the germline V gene, CDR1 is MNHEY and CDR2 is SVGEGT. The CDR3 extends over 14 amino acids. CDR3 sequence reads: CASSDSGGGYGYTF. CDR3 DNA sequence: TGTGCCAGCAGCGATTCAGGGGGAGGCTATGGCTACACCTTC.

In this sample, this clone turned up once. The chain couples TRBV4-1 to TRBJ1-6; 8 positions agree with TRBD1. The V and J ends lost 0 bases and 8 bases, in that order; junction bases with no gene match: 3. The length of the CDR3 is 15 residues. CDR1 and CDR2 from the germline V gene are MGHRA and YSYEKL. The CDR3 DNA reads TGCGCCAGCAGCCAAGATGGGACAGGAGATTCACCCCTCCACTTT. Its translation: CASSQDGTGDSPLHF.

This clone was counted a few times. The gene calls are TRBV7-9 and TRBJ1-1, with no clear D. Germline lookup yields CDR1 SEHNR and CDR2 FQNEAQ (reference sequence). Trimming cost V 1 base and J 11 bases, with 8 bases left between them. This CDR3 has 11 residues. The CDR3 region has the DNA TGTGCCAGCAGCTTAGGAGGGTGGGCTTTCTTT. Encoded protein: CASSLGGWAFF. Looking up the rest from reference TRBV7-9 and TRBJ1-1 gives the full variable domain: DTGVSQNPRHKITKRGQNVTFRCDPISEHNRLYWYRQTLGQGPEFLTYFQNEAQLEKSRLLSDRFSAERPKGSFSTLEIQRTEQGDSAMYLCASSLGGWAFFGQGTRLTVV.

This sequence joins TRBV15 and TRBJ1-3; D gene unclear. Trimming took off 2 bases at V and 8 bases at J, with 10 bases between the two ends. The CDR3 is 13 amino acids. Germline CDR1 reads LNHNV; CDR2 reads YYDKDF (reference sequence). CDR3 protein: CATSRNRVDTIYF. CDR3 nucleotide sequence: TGTGCCACCAGCAGAAATCGAGTAGACACCATATATTTT.

V usage is TRBV5-1 and J usage is TRBJ1-2; D is perhaps TRBD1 (5 bases). The germline CDR1 and CDR2 sequences are SGHRS and YFSETQ. The CDR3 totals 15 residues. The ends were cut back, 3 bases at V and 3 bases at J, with 15 bases in the middle. The CDR3 DNA is TGCGCCAGCAGCTCAACCTCTGGGGGGGACTATGGCTACACCTTC. It yields the protein CASSSTSGGDYGYTF.

The V and J genes are TRBV6-1 and TRBJ1-5; D not resolved. The CDR3 sequence is 17 residues long. The V gene's germline CDR1 is MNHNS and CDR2 SASEGT. The V end lost 2 bases, the J end lost 4 bases, and 18 bases lay between the germline ends. The CDR3 protein is CASSEPTRDIGNQPQHF. Written as DNA, the CDR3 is TGTGCCAGCAGTGAACCCACCCGGGATATAGGGAATCAGCCCCAGCATTTT.

This clone was observed a single time. The CDR3 here is CASSGLAGADTQYF. Written as DNA, the CDR3 is TGTGCCAGCAGCGGACTAGCGGGAGCAGATACGCAGTATTTT. The chain joins TRBV9 to TRBJ2-3; 12 nucleotides agree with TRBD2. With V trimmed by 3 bases and J by 4 bases, 0 bases remained unmatched. This CDR3 has 14 residues. Per germline, CDR1 SGDLS and CDR2 YYNGEE.

The chain uses TRBV2 and TRBJ1-6, with a tentative D call TRBD1 (6 bases). Germline CDR1 SNHLY, CDR2 FYNNEI. V shed 8 bases and J shed 8 bases, with 16 bases lying between them. The CDR3 is made up of 14 amino acids. CDR3 sequence reads: CASLPGQTYSPLHF. The CDR3 coding sequence is TGTGCCAGCCTCCCAGGACAGACCTATTCACCCCTCCACTTT.

The gene calls are TRBV19 and TRBJ1-2, with D perhaps matching TRBD1 (6 bases). Germline values: CDR1 LNHDA, CDR2 SQIVND (reference sequence). The CDR3 covers 15 residues. V lost 3 bases and J 4 bases, leaving 15 bases between the germline ends. Written as DNA, the CDR3 is TGTGCCAGTAGTATCGCGGGGGCCGGTAGCTATGGCTACACCTTC. Amino acids: CASSIAGAGSYGYTF.